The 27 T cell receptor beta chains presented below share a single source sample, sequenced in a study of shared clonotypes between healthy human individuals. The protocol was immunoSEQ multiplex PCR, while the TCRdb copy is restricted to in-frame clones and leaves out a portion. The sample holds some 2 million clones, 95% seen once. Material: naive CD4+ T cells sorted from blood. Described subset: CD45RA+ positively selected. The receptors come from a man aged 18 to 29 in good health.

CDR3 residues: CASSKENSYTF. CDR3 in DNA: TGCGCCAGCAGTAAGGAGAATAGCTACACCTTC. The V and J genes are TRBV10-2 and TRBJ1-2; no clear D. V was shortened by 5 bases and J by 9 bases, with 10 bases between the two germline ends. The CDR3 runs to 11 residues. CDR1 and CDR2 (germline): WSHSY, SAAADI.

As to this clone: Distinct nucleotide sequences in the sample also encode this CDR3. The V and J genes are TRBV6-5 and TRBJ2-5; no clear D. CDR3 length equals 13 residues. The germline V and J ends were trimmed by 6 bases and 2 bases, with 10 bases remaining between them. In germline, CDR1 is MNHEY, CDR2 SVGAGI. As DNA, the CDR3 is TGTGCCAGCAGCTCTCCCGGACAAGAGACCCAGTACTTC. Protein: CASSSPGQETQYF.

Written as DNA, the CDR3 is TGTGCCAGCAGCTTATTGTCGGCAGGGGGCGGGGATAGCACAGATACGCAGTATTTT. Amino acid sequence: CASSLLSAGGGDSTDTQYF. The chain carries TRBV7-2 and TRBJ2-3, with 8 bases fitting TRBD1. V was clipped by 2 bases and J by 0 bases; unmatched bases: 13. In germline, CDR1 is SGHTA, CDR2 FQGNSA. CDR3 length equals 19 residues.

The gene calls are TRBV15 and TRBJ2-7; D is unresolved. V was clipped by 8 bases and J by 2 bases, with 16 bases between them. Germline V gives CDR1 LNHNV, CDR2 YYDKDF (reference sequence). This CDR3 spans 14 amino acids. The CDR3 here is CATDWAGGTYEQYF. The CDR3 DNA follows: TGTGCCACCGACTGGGCAGGCGGAACCTACGAGCAGTACTTC. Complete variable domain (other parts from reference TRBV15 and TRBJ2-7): DAMVIQNPRYQVTQFGKPVTLSCSQTLNHNVMYWYQQKSSQAPKLLFHYYDKDFNNEADTPDNFQSRRPNTSFCFLDIRSPGLGDTAMYLCATDWAGGTYEQYFGPGTRLTVT.

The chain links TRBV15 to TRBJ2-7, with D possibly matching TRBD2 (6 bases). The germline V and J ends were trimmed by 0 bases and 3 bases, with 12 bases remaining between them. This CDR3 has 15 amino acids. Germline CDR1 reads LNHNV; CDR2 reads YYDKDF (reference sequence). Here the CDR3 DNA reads TGTGCCACCAGCAGAGATCGTAAGGACTACTACGAGCAGTACTTC. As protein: CATSRDRKDYYEQYF.

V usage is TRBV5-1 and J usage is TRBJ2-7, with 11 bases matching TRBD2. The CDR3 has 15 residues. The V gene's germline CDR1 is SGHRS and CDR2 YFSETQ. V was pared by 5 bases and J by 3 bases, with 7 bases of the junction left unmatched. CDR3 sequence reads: CASRPTSGGLYEQYF. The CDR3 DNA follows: TGCGCCAGCAGGCCCACTAGCGGGGGTCTCTACGAGCAGTACTTC.

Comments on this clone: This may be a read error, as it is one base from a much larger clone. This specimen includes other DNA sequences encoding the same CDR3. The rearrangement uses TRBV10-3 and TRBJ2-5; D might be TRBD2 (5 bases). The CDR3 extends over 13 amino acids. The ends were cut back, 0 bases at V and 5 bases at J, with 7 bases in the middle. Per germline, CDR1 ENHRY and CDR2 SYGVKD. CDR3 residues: CAISESEVETQYF. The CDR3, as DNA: TGTGCCATCAGTGAGTCGGAGGTCGAGACCCAGTACTTC.

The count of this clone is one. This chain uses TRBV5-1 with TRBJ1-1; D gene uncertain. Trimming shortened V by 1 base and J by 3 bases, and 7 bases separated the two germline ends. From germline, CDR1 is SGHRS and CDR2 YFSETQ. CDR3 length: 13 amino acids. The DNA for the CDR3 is TGCGCCAGCAGCTTGAACGGAGACACTGAAGCTTTCTTT. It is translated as CASSLNGDTEAFF.

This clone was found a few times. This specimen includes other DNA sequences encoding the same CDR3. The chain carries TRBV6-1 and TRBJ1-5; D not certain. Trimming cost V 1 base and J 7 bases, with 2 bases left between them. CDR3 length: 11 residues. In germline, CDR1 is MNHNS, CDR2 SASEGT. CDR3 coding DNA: TGTGCCAGCAGTGAAGGGCAGCCCCAGCATTTT. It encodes CASSEGQPQHF.

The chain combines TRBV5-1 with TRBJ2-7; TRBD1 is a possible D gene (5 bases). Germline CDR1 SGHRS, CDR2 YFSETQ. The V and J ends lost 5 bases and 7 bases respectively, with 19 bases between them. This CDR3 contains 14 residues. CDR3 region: CASSGVGAGLEQYF. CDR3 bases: TGCGCCAGCAGTGGGGTTGGGGCAGGATTGGAGCAGTACTTC.

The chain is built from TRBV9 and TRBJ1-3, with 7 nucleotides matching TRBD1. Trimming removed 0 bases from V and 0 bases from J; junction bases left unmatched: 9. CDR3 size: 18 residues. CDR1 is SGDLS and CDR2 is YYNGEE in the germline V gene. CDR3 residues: CASSVATGVIGSGNTIYF. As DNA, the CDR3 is TGTGCCAGCAGCGTAGCTACAGGGGTAATCGGCTCTGGAAACACCATATATTTT.

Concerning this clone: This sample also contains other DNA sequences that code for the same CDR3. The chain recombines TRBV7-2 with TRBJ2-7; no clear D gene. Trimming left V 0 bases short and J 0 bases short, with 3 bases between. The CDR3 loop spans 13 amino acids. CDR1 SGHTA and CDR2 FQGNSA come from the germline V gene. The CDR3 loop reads CASSLANSYEQYF. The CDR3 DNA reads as TGTGCCAGCAGCTTAGCTAACTCCTACGAGCAGTACTTC.

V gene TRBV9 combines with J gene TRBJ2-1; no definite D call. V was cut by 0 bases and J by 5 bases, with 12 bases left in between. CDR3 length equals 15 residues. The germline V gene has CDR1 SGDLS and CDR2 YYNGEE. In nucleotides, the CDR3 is TGTGCCAGCAGCGTAGATCCTCAGCCTAACAATGAGCAGTTCTTC. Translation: CASSVDPQPNNEQFF.

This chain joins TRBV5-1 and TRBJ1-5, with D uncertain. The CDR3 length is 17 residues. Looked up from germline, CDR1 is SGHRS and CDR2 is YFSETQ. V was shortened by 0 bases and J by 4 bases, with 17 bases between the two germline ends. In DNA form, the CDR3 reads TGCGCCAGCAGCTTGGGGCCATCGGAGGGCGGAAATCAGCCCCAGCATTTT. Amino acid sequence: CASSLGPSEGGNQPQHF. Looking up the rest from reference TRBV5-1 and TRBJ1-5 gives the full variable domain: KAGVTQTPRYLIKTRGQQVTLSCSPISGHRSVSWYQQTPGQGLQFLFEYFSETQRNKGNFPGRFSGRQFSNSRSEMNVSTLELGDSALYLCASSLGPSEGGNQPQHFGDGTRLSIL.

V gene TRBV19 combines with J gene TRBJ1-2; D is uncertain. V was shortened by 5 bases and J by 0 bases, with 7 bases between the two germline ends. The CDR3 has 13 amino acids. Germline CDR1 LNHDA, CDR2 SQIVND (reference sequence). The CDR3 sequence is CASSPGTNYGYTF. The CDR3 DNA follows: TGTGCCAGTAGTCCGGGAACTAACTATGGCTACACCTTC.

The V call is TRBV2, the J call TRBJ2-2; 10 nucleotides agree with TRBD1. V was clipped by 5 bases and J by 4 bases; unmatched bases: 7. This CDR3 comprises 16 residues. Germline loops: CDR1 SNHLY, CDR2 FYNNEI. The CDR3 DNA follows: TGTGCCAGCAGTCCTCCGGGGACAGGGGTCACCGGGGAGCTGTTTTTT. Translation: CASSPPGTGVTGELFF.

The DNA for the CDR3 is TGTGCCAGCAGTCATCAGGGCCGGGGAAATCAGCCCCAGCATTTT. Its protein product is CASSHQGRGNQPQHF. The chain uses TRBV28 and TRBJ1-5; the D gene is possibly TRBD1 (5 bases). CDR1 MDHEN and CDR2 SYDVKM come from the germline V gene. This CDR3 comprises 15 residues. Trimming left V 5 bases short and J 4 bases short, with 15 bases between. The full variable domain, rest sourced from reference TRBV28 and TRBJ1-5, is DVKVTQSSRYLVKRTGEKVFLECVQDMDHENMFWYRQDPGLGLRLIYFSYDVKMKEKGDIPEGYSVSREKKERFSLILESASTNQTSMYLCASSHQGRGNQPQHFGDGTRLSIL.

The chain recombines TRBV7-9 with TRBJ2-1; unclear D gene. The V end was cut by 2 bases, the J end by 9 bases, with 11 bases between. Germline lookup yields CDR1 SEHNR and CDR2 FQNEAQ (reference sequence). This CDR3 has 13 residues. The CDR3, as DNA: TGTGCCAGCAGCTTAACTCCCTTACGTGAGCAGTTCTTC. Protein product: CASSLTPLREQFF.

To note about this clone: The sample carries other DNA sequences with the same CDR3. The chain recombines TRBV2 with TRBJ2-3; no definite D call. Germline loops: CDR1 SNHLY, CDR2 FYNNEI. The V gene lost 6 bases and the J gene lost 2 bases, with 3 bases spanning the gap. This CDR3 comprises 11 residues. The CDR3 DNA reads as TGTGCCAGCAGCACCACAGATACGCAGTATTTT. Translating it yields CASSTTDTQYF.

The CDR3 here is CASSLEGATHRTQYF. The CDR3 nucleotides read TGTGCCAGCAGCTTAGAGGGGGCAACCCACCGGACCCAGTACTTC. This rearrangement joins TRBV7-8 to TRBJ2-5, with 7 bases that match TRBD1. V lost 1 base to trimming and J lost 7 bases; unmatched junction nucleotides: 9. Germline V gene sequence: CDR1 SGHVS, CDR2 FQNEAQ. CDR3 length equals 15 residues.

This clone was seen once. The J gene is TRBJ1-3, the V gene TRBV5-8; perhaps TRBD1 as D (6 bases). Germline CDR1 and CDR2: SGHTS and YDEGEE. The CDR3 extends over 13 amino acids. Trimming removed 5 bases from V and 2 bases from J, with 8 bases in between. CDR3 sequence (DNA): TGTGCCAGCAGGCGGACAGCTGGAAACACCATATATTTT. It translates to CASRRTAGNTIYF.

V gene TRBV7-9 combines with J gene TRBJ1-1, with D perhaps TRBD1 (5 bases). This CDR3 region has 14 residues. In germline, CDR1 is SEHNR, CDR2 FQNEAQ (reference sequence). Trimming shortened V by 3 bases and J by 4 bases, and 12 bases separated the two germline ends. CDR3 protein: CASSFLRAGTEAFF. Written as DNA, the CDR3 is TGTGCCAGCAGCTTTCTCAGGGCTGGCACTGAAGCTTTCTTT.

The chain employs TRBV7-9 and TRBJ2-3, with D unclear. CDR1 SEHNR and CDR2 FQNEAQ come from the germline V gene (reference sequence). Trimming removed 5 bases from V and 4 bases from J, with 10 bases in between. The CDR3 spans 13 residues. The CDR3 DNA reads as TGTGCCAGCAGCCCCCTTGTTTCAGATACGCAGTATTTT. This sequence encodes CASSPLVSDTQYF.

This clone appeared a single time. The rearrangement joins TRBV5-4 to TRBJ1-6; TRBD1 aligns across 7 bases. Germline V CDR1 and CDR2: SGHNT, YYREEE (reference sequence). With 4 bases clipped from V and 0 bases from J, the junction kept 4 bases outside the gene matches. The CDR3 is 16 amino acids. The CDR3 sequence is CASSSRGGSYNSPLHF. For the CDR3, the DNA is TGTGCCAGCAGCAGCAGGGGGGGCTCCTATAATTCACCCCTCCACTTT.

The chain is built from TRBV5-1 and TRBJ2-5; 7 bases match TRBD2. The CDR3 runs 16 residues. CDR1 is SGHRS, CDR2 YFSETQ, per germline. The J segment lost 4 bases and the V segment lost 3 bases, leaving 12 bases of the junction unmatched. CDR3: CASSSRGGTGTETQYF. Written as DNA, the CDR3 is TGCGCCAGCAGCTCCCGGGGAGGGACGGGCACAGAGACCCAGTACTTC. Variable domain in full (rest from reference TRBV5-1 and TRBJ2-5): KAGVTQTPRYLIKTRGQQVTLSCSPISGHRSVSWYQQTPGQGLQFLFEYFSETQRNKGNFPGRFSGRQFSNSRSEMNVSTLELGDSALYLCASSSRGGTGTETQYFGPGTRLLVL.

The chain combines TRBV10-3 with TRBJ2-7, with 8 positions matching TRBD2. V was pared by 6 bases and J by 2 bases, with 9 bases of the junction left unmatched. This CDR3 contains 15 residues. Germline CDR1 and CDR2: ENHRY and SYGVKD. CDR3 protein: CAIRDPGLGPYEQYF. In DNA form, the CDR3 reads TGTGCCATCAGAGACCCGGGACTAGGACCCTACGAGCAGTACTTC.

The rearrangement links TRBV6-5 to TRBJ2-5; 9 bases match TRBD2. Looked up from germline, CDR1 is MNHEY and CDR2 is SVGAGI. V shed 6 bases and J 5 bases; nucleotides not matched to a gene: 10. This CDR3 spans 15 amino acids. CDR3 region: CASRTLSGGRETQYF. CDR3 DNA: TGTGCCAGCAGAACCCTTAGCGGGGGTCGGGAGACCCAGTACTTC.